This T cell receptor (beta chain) emerged from a study of lymphopenia after photon versus proton radiotherapy. Study results and limitations: Larger post-nadir TCR diversity loss correlated inversely with survival in deceased patients. Relative stability marked proton patients; photon patients lost diversity and naive cells. Post-nadir diversity loss with photons came from oligoclonal expansion, particularly CD8+ Temra cells. Authors raise, but do not show, better survival with proton therapy.

As regards this clone: Its antigen is as yet unknown.

From germline, CDR1 is SEHNR and CDR2 FQNEAQ (reference sequence). Trimming removed 6 bases from V and 5 bases from J, with 7 bases in between. The CDR3 has 11 amino acids. The data were produced by immunoSEQ multiplex PCR, yet TCRdb's version contains in-frame clones alone and is incomplete. The table lists about 33,000 clones, roughly 90% of them singletons. This TCR was recovered from a woman aged 45-60 years with pancreatic cancer. The J gene is TRBJ1-1, the V gene TRBV7-9; the D gene is possibly TRBD1 (5 bases). Sequences were derived from peripheral blood, sampled from a patient treated with photon-based radiotherapy. As DNA, the CDR3 is TGTGCCAGCAGTCGACAGACTGAAGCTTTCTTT. Translation gives CASSRQTEAFF.